This passage covers 28 T cell receptor beta chains from one sample sequenced in a study of OX40 agonist ivuxolimab in advanced cancers. Measured with immunoSEQ multiplex PCR; TCRdb has only the in-frame clones, and not every one. This table holds some 31,000 clones, more than 85% found once. The source material was CD4+ or CD8+ T cells sorted from blood, sampled in a trial of the OX40 agonist ivuxolimab. The source is an adult with an advanced solid tumor such as melanoma, head and neck, liver or kidney cancer.

This chain uses TRBV19 with TRBJ2-7; 9 positions match TRBD2. V shed 7 bases, J shed 2 bases, and the junction held 9 bases outside the gene matches. The CDR3 runs 15 residues. Germline assignment: CDR1 LNHDA and CDR2 SQIVND (reference sequence). The CDR3 reads CASTPAAGGTYEQYF. CDR3 bases: TGTGCCAGTACCCCGGCGGCGGGAGGGACCTACGAGCAGTACTTC.

This clone was counted a few times. The rearrangement joins TRBV19 to TRBJ2-7; D remains ambiguous. V shed 4 bases and J shed 3 bases, with 4 bases lying between them. Germline CDR1 and CDR2: LNHDA and SQIVND (reference sequence). The CDR3 has 11 amino acids. In DNA form, the CDR3 reads TGTGCCAGTAGTAACCTCTACGAGCAGTACTTC. Translating it yields CASSNLYEQYF.

The sample holds one count of this clone. This chain uses TRBV30 with TRBJ1-5, with a weak D call TRBD1 (6 bases). Trimming shortened V by 4 bases and J by 6 bases, and 16 bases separated the two germline ends. The CDR3 runs to 14 residues. Germline values: CDR1 GTSNPN, CDR2 SVGIG (reference sequence). For the CDR3, the DNA is TGTGCCTGGACGCCCACAGGGAACGGTCAGCCCCAGCATTTT. The encoded protein is CAWTPTGNGQPQHF.

The rearrangement links TRBV7-9 to TRBJ1-3, with 7 bases identical to TRBD1. The length of the CDR3 is 18 residues. The junction had 13 bases not matched to a gene; V was cut back by 3 bases and J by 2 bases. The germline V gene has CDR1 SEHNR and CDR2 FQNEAQ (reference sequence). For the CDR3, the DNA is TGTGCCAGCAGCTTGGGATACACAGGGGACGAGACTGGAAACACCATATATTTT. This encodes CASSLGYTGDETGNTIYF.

The chain has TRBV7-8 and TRBJ2-7, with 7 bases aligning to TRBD2. Germline CDR1 and CDR2: SGHVS and FQNEAQ. The CDR3 is 16 amino acids. The V segment lost 3 bases and the J segment 3 bases; nucleotides outside the gene matches: 11. CDR3 protein: CASSFPRGAGNYEQYF. For the CDR3, the DNA is TGTGCCAGCAGCTTTCCCCGTGGAGCGGGAAACTACGAGCAGTACTTC.

The V gene is TRBV11-2, the J gene TRBJ2-7; the match to TRBD2 covers 7 bases. CDR1 and CDR2 (germline): SGHAT, FQNNGV. CDR3 length: 15 amino acids. The J segment lost 0 bases and the V segment lost 1 base, leaving 3 bases of the junction unmatched. The CDR3 is CASSLVASGSYEQYF. The CDR3 DNA reads as TGTGCCAGCAGCTTAGTGGCTAGCGGCTCCTACGAGCAGTACTTC.

J is TRBJ2-7 and V is TRBV4-1; D perhaps matches TRBD1 (5 bases). Trimming pared 1 base from V and 2 bases from J, leaving 12 bases between. This CDR3 contains 15 residues. Looked up from germline, CDR1 is MGHRA and CDR2 is YSYEKL. The DNA of the CDR3 is TGCGCCAGCAGCCAAGCTTTAACAGGAGCCTACGAGCAGTACTTC. Its translation: CASSQALTGAYEQYF.

The rearrangement uses TRBV7-9 and TRBJ1-3; 7 bases fit TRBD1. This CDR3 has 15 amino acids. Germline trimming cut 9 bases from V and 4 bases from J; bases unmatched to any gene: 12. Germline V gene data show CDR1 as SEHNR and CDR2 as FQNEAQ (reference sequence). CDR3: CASTSPTGIGNTIYF. Here the CDR3 DNA reads TGTGCCAGTACATCACCGACAGGGATAGGAAACACCATATATTTT.

The table lists this clone with a few counts. V is TRBV14 and J is TRBJ1-1, with 8 bases fitting TRBD1. V was clipped by 2 bases and J by 11 bases; unmatched bases: 7. Germline CDR1 is SGHDN and CDR2 is FVKESK. The CDR3 length is 13 residues. The CDR3 region is CASSQSPGGMAFF. The CDR3 region has the DNA TGTGCCAGCAGCCAATCCCCAGGGGGCATGGCTTTCTTT. The variable domain in full, completed from reference TRBV14 and TRBJ1-1, reads EAGVTQFPSHSVIEKGQTVTLRCDPISGHDNLYWYRRVMGKEIKFLLHFVKESKQDESGMPNNRFLAERTGGTYSTLKVQPAELEDSGVYFCASSQSPGGMAFFGQGTRLTVV.

This clone turned up a few times. The J gene is TRBJ1-1, the V gene TRBV2, with a weak D call TRBD1 (5 bases). The germline V gene has CDR1 SNHLY and CDR2 FYNNEI. This CDR3 comprises 12 residues. The V gene lost 4 bases and the J gene lost 3 bases, with 6 bases spanning the gap. The CDR3 sequence is CASSGGDTEAFF. The CDR3 coding sequence is TGTGCCAGCAGTGGGGGGGACACTGAAGCTTTCTTT.

This chain links TRBV7-6 with TRBJ2-7; 8 nucleotides align to TRBD1. The CDR3 spans 14 residues. The germline gives CDR1 SGHVS, CDR2 FNYEAQ. V trimming: 2 bases; J trimming: 2 bases; junction bases outside the gene matches: 2. CDR3 in DNA: TGTGCCAGCAGCTTAATGGGACAGGCCTACGAGCAGTACTTC. Translation gives CASSLMGQAYEQYF.

The chain links TRBV4-1 to TRBJ1-1; 8 nucleotides match TRBD1. Germline V gene sequence: CDR1 MGHRA, CDR2 YSYEKL. Trimming removed 4 bases from V and 0 bases from J; junction bases left unmatched: 7. The CDR3 totals 16 residues. CDR3 sequence (DNA): TGCGCCAGCAGCCCGATGCCGGGACAGGTGAACACTGAAGCTTTCTTT. It codes for CASSPMPGQVNTEAFF.

The rearrangement uses TRBV9 and TRBJ2-7; 8 positions agree with TRBD2. Losses at the gene ends were 0 bases for V and 3 bases for J; bases not matched to a gene: 8. Germline CDR1 is SGDLS and CDR2 is YYNGEE. CDR3 size: 16 residues. The CDR3 reads CASSVAGSGDLYEQYF. DNA of the CDR3: TGTGCCAGCAGCGTAGCGGGTAGCGGGGACCTCTACGAGCAGTACTTC.

This clone showed up just a few times. The chain couples TRBV9 to TRBJ1-4; D is ambiguous. Trimming pared 4 bases from V and 8 bases from J, leaving 9 bases between. This CDR3 has 12 amino acids. CDR1 SGDLS and CDR2 YYNGEE come from the germline V gene. The CDR3 nucleotides read TGTGCCAGCAGCCCAGAAGGGGAAAAACTGTTTTTT. Protein: CASSPEGEKLFF.

This chain links TRBV28 with TRBJ1-2, with D maybe TRBD1 (5 bases). There are 14 residues in the CDR3. From germline, CDR1 is MDHEN and CDR2 SYDVKM. Between the trimmed V and J ends, which lost 5 bases and 8 bases, there was a span of 18 bases. The CDR3 sequence is CASSLTVQVGGYTF. DNA of the CDR3: TGTGCCAGCAGTCTTACAGTACAGGTTGGCGGCTACACCTTC.

The V and J genes are TRBV2 and TRBJ2-7; either TRBD1 or TRBD2 may fit D (5 bases each). The CDR3 spans 12 residues. The V gene lost 8 bases and the J gene lost 2 bases, with 10 bases spanning the gap. Germline V gene sequence: CDR1 SNHLY, CDR2 FYNNEI. The CDR3 loop is CASWDGTYEQYF. The CDR3 nucleotides are TGTGCCAGCTGGGACGGGACCTACGAGCAGTACTTC.

The genes are TRBV7-9 and TRBJ1-3, with D unresolved. V was pared by 4 bases and J by 0 bases, with 16 bases between. The germline V gene has CDR1 SEHNR and CDR2 FQNEAQ (reference sequence). The CDR3 has 17 residues. This CDR3 reads CASSSKAGLISGNTIYF. The CDR3 nucleotides read TGTGCCAGCAGCTCAAAGGCGGGCCTAATCTCTGGAAACACCATATATTTT.

The gene calls are TRBV27 and TRBJ2-1, with TRBD2 matching 14 bases. The J segment lost 8 bases and the V segment lost 4 bases, leaving 4 bases of the junction unmatched. Germline assignment: CDR1 MNHEY and CDR2 SMNVEV (reference sequence). The CDR3 is made up of 15 amino acids. Written as DNA, the CDR3 is TGTGCCAGCAGTTCGGGACTAGCGGGAGTGTATGAGCAGTTCTTC. It codes for CASSSGLAGVYEQFF.

This clone was seen just once. The chain combines TRBV30 with TRBJ2-1, with TRBD2 matching over 11 bases. The germline CDR1 and CDR2 sequences are GTSNPN and SVGIG (reference sequence). The CDR3 sequence is 16 residues long. V lost 3 bases and J lost 0; bases outside the gene matches: 4. This CDR3 is CAWRGLADSSYNEQFF. The CDR3 coding sequence is TGTGCCTGGAGGGGACTAGCGGACAGCTCCTACAATGAGCAGTTCTTC.

The chain has TRBV11-2 and TRBJ2-1; D remains ambiguous. The germline V gene encodes CDR1 SGHAT and CDR2 FQNNGV. This CDR3 has 11 residues. The V end lost 3 bases, the J end lost 8 bases, and 5 bases lay between the germline ends. The CDR3 DNA follows: TGTGCCAGCAGCTTCGGTCATGAGCAGTTCTTC. The encoded protein is CASSFGHEQFF.

The J gene is TRBJ2-3, the V gene TRBV27; 8 bases agree with TRBD2. The CDR3 spans 15 residues. V shed 4 bases and J 4 bases; nucleotides not matched to a gene: 7. Germline CDR1 and CDR2: MNHEY and SMNVEV (reference sequence). In DNA form, the CDR3 reads TGTGCCAGCAGTTGGTACGGGAGGGCGGCAGATACGCAGTATTTT. Its protein product is CASSWYGRAADTQYF.

The chain couples TRBV5-1 to TRBJ1-1, with TRBD1 identical over 10 bases. The J segment lost 8 bases and the V segment lost 2 bases, leaving 6 bases of the junction unmatched. CDR1 and CDR2 from the germline V gene are SGHRS and YFSETQ. This CDR3 contains 14 residues. The chain's CDR3 is CASSFGTGVREAFF. CDR3 coding DNA: TGCGCCAGCAGCTTCGGGACAGGGGTGAGGGAAGCTTTCTTT.

The J gene is TRBJ2-1, the V gene TRBV7-7; D unclear. Trimming took 1 base from V and 8 from J, leaving 9 bases between them. Per the germline V gene, CDR1 is SSHAT and CDR2 is FNYEAQ (reference sequence). CDR3 size: 13 residues. DNA of the CDR3: TGTGCCAGCAGCTTAGAACCTCGGTATGAGCAGTTCTTC. Encoded protein: CASSLEPRYEQFF.

CDR3 nucleotide sequence: TGTGCCATCGGGTCGAGCGGGAGGGCCACAGATACGCAGTATTTT. Translated: CAIGSSGRATDTQYF. V and J are TRBV10-3 and TRBJ2-3; 10 nucleotides line up with TRBD2. Germline V CDR1 and CDR2: ENHRY, SYGVKD. Trimming removed 8 bases from V and 2 bases from J; junction bases left unmatched: 7. The CDR3 runs to 15 residues.

V usage is TRBV7-9 and J usage is TRBJ1-2, with 9 bases that match TRBD1. V lost 7 bases to trimming and J lost 2 bases; unmatched junction nucleotides: 17. Germline V gene data show CDR1 as SEHNR and CDR2 as FQNEAQ (reference sequence). This CDR3 contains 18 residues. DNA for the CDR3: TGTGCCAGCACCACGGAAGAGACAGGGGGTGCCCTGAACTATGGCTACACCTTC. It encodes CASTTEETGGALNYGYTF.

The V call is TRBV11-2, the J call TRBJ1-1, with D perhaps TRBD1 (5 bases). Deletions cut 6 bases from V and 3 bases from J, with 11 bases between. The CDR3 is 13 residues long. Germline V gives CDR1 SGHAT, CDR2 FQNNGV. CDR3 bases: TGTGCCAGCAGGGGGCCCGGGTACACTGAAGCTTTCTTT. It translates to CASRGPGYTEAFF.

This chain uses TRBV19 with TRBJ2-7; D may be TRBD2 (6 bases). Germline CDR1 and CDR2: LNHDA and SQIVND (reference sequence). Deletions cut 9 bases from V and 3 bases from J, with 15 bases between. The CDR3 extends over 13 amino acids. The CDR3 spells CASGGTPLYEQYF. As DNA, the CDR3 is TGTGCCAGCGGCGGGACGCCGCTCTACGAGCAGTACTTC.

The chain couples TRBV11-2 to TRBJ2-4; 9 positions match TRBD2. The CDR3 totals 15 residues. The V segment lost 2 bases and the J segment 6 bases; nucleotides outside the gene matches: 5. The germline CDR1 and CDR2 sequences are SGHAT and FQNNGV. CDR3 residues: CASSLTAGGLNIQYF. In DNA, the CDR3 is TGTGCCAGCAGCTTAACGGCGGGGGGGCTAAACATTCAGTACTTC.